These 13 T cell receptor beta chains were all obtained from the same sample, sequenced in a study of early T cells in non-severe SARS-CoV-2 infection. TCRdb re-called the 5' RACE reads through MiXCR, storing one row per CDR3 protein. The sample yields approximately 60,000 distinct CDR3 sequences, around 12% seen once. The sequenced sample was whole blood. These receptors all stem from an adult who was a healthcare worker with PCR-confirmed SARS-CoV-2 infection or an uninfected control (not recorded which).

Worth noting for this clonotype: This could be a read error, since a much larger clone is one nucleotide away. V gene TRBV5-1 combines with J gene TRBJ1-5; TRBD1 might be the D (5 bases). V lost 0 bases and J lost 3, with 10 bases in between. This CDR3 comprises 15 residues. Germline values: CDR1 SGHRS, CDR2 YFSETQ. Here the CDR3 DNA reads TGCGCCAGCAGCTTGGAGGGGACCAACAATCAGCCCCAGCATTTT. Translated, it gives CASSLEGTNNQPQHF. Combining the CDR3 with reference TRBV5-1 and TRBJ1-5 gives the whole variable domain KAGVTQTPRYLIKTRGQQVTLSCSPISGHRSVSWYQQTPGQGLQFLFEYFSETQRNKGNFPGRFSGRQFSNSRSEMNVSTLELGDSALYLCASSLEGTNNQPQHFGDGTRLSIL.

Regarding this clonotype: This may come from a read error, since a much larger clone is one base off. V gene TRBV12-3 or TRBV12-4 combines with J gene TRBJ2-1; no reliable D call. The CDR3 covers 13 residues. Trimming cost V 4 bases and J 11 bases, with 15 bases left between them. CDR3 protein: CASSYDSSLKQFF. The CDR3 DNA reads as TGTGCCAGCAGTTATGACTCCTCCCTGAAGCAGTTCTTC.

V is TRBV10-3 and J is TRBJ2-7, with TRBD1 matching over 7 bases. The CDR3 is made up of 12 amino acids. The V segment lost 6 bases and the J segment 2 bases; nucleotides outside the gene matches: 1. Germline values: CDR1 ENHRY, CDR2 SYGVKD. The CDR3 protein is CAIRDRTYEQYF. The DNA of the CDR3 is TGTGCCATCAGGGACAGGACCTACGAGCAGTACTTC.

This clonotype came up many times. J is TRBJ1-4 and V is TRBV2, with D perhaps TRBD1 (5 bases). V gave up 11 bases and J gave up 0 bases, with 10 bases separating them. Germline CDR1 is SNHLY and CDR2 is FYNNEI. This CDR3 has 13 residues. The CDR3: CAAQTATNEKLFF. Here the CDR3 DNA reads TGTGCCGCGCAGACAGCAACTAATGAAAAACTGTTTTTT.

This clonotype was seen repeatedly, ten times or more. The rearrangement joins TRBV3-1 to TRBJ2-1; 11 nucleotides align to TRBD2. V shed 4 bases, J shed 9 bases, and the junction held 5 bases outside the gene matches. The CDR3 is made up of 14 amino acids. Looked up from germline, CDR1 is LGHDT and CDR2 is YNNKEL (reference sequence). In nucleotides, the CDR3 is TGTGCCAGCAGCCGGCCGGGACTAGCGGCTGAGCAGTTCTTC. Amino acids: CASSRPGLAAEQFF.

The sample holds many counts of this clonotype. This sequence joins TRBV5-1 and TRBJ2-6, with D tentatively TRBD1 (6 bases). The V gene lost 5 bases and the J gene lost 2 bases, with 20 bases spanning the gap. The V gene's germline CDR1 is SGHRS and CDR2 YFSETQ. The CDR3 contains 18 residues. This CDR3 reads CASSTQPTQGAGANVLTF. The CDR3 DNA follows: TGCGCCAGCAGTACCCAACCAACACAGGGTGCTGGGGCCAACGTCCTGACTTTC.

There are many counts of this clonotype. The gene calls are TRBV21-1 and TRBJ2-5. TRBV21-1 is designated a pseudogene. The CDR3 has 16 residues. CDR3 nucleotide sequence: TGTGCCAGCAGCAAGAGCAATAGCAGGTACCAAGAGACCCAGTACTTC. Amino acid sequence: CASSKSNSRYQETQYF.

On this clonotype: A much larger clonotype is one base distant, so this may be a read error. The chain is built from TRBV11-3 and TRBJ2-7; TRBD1 matches at 10 bases. The CDR3 length is 16 residues. Germline-derived CDR1 and CDR2 are SGHNT and YENEEA. CDR3 sequence reads: CVSSPRTGGPVDEQYF. The CDR3, as DNA: TGTGTCAGCAGCCCCCGGACAGGGGGGCCGGTGGACGAGCAGTACTTC.

This clonotype was found many times. The gene calls are TRBV6-1 and TRBJ1-1; 8 bases fit TRBD1. V lost 8 bases to trimming and J lost 0 bases; unmatched junction nucleotides: 5. Per germline, CDR1 MNHNS and CDR2 SASEGT. The CDR3 covers 14 residues. The CDR3 DNA is TGTGCCAGCGACAGGGGCCCAATGAACACTGAAGCTTTCTTT. It encodes CASDRGPMNTEAFF.

This clonotype was observed a few times. One end of the junction is discordant with germline, which a read error may explain. The chain joins TRBV29-1 to TRBJ2-2; D is possibly TRBD1 (6 bases). The CDR3 loop spans 15 amino acids. Germline CDR1 SQVTM, CDR2 ANQGSEA. The CDR3 DNA sequence: TGCAGCGTTGAACGTGGGGGCCGGAACACCGGGGAGCTTTTTTTT. Translating gives CSVERGGRNTGELFF.

A note on this clonotype: A much larger clone lies one base from this, so it may be a read error. The chain recombines TRBV6-5 with TRBJ2-5; a weak D match, TRBD1 (6 bases). Germline V gene data show CDR1 as MNHEY and CDR2 as SVGAGI. V was clipped by 11 bases and J by 10 bases, with 35 bases between them. CDR3 length equals 17 residues. DNA of the CDR3: TGTGCCTGCACCAGAGGGGGAGAACCTCGAATCTCGAAGGTCCAGTACTTC. It yields the protein CACTRGGEPRISKVQYF.

This clonotype came up many times. The chain employs TRBV12-5 and TRBJ2-1; 14 positions match TRBD2. This CDR3 is built from 16 residues. Trimming removed 5 bases from V and 3 bases from J; junction bases left unmatched: 3. The V gene's germline CDR1 is LGHNT and CDR2 FRNRAP. CDR3 region: CASGLGLAGVYNEQFF. The CDR3 DNA reads TGTGCTAGTGGTCTGGGACTAGCGGGGGTCTACAATGAGCAGTTCTTC.

The gene calls are TRBV29-1 and TRBJ2-6; D ambiguous. Germline values: CDR1 SQVTM, CDR2 ANQGSEA. The length of the CDR3 is 14 residues. The ends were cut back, 1 base at V and 12 bases at J, with 16 bases in the middle. CDR3 amino acids: CSVEGPFSSGVLTF. In nucleotides, the CDR3 is TGCAGCGTTGAAGGGCCCTTCTCGTCGGGCGTCCTGACTTTC.